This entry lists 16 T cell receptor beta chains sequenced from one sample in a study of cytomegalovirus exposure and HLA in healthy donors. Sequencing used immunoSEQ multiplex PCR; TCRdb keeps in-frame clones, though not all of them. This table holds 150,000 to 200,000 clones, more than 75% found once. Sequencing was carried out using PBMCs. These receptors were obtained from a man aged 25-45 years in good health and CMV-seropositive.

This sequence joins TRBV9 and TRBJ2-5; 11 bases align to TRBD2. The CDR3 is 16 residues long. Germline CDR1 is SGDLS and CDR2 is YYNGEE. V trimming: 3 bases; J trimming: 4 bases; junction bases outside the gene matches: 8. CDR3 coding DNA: TGTGCCAGCAGCGCCTACCTAGCGGGAGGCTTAGAGACCCAGTACTTC. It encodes CASSAYLAGGLETQYF.

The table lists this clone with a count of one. The CDR3 bases are TGCAGTGCTTTGACAGATACGCAGTATTTT. Translation: CSALTDTQYF. The rearrangement uses TRBV20-1 and TRBJ2-3; D unresolved. CDR1 is DFQATT and CDR2 is SNEGSKA in the germline V gene (reference sequence). Trimming left V 5 bases short and J 3 bases short, with 3 bases between. CDR3 length: 10 residues.

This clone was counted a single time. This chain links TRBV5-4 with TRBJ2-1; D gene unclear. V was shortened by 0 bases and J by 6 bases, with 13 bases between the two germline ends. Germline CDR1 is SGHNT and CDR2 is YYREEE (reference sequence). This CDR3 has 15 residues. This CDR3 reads CASSLALGYGNEQFF. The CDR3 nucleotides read TGTGCCAGCAGCTTGGCCCTGGGGTATGGCAATGAGCAGTTCTTC.

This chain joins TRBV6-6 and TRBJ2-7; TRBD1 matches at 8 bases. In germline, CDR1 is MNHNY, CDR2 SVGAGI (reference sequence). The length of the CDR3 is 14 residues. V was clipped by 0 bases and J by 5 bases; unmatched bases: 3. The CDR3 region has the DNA TGTGCCAGCAGTTACTCGACAGGGGAGCACGAGCAGTACTTC. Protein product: CASSYSTGEHEQYF.

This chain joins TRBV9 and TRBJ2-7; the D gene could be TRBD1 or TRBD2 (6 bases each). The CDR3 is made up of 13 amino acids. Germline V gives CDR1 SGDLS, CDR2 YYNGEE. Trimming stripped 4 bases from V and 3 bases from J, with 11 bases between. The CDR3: CASSTGGGYEQYF. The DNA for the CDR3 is TGTGCCAGCAGCACAGGAGGGGGCTACGAGCAGTACTTC. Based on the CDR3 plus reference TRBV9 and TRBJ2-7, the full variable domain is DSGVTQTPKHLITATGQRVTLRCSPRSGDLSVYWYQQSLDQGLQFLIQYYNGEERAKGNILERFSAQQFPDLHSELNLSSLELGDSALYFCASSTGGGYEQYFGPGTRLTVT.

The CDR3 sequence is CASRGLARTTDTQYF. The CDR3 DNA follows: TGTGCCAGCAGGGGACTAGCCCGGACCACAGATACGCAGTATTTT. This sequence joins TRBV28 and TRBJ2-3, with 9 bases fitting TRBD2. V gave up 6 bases and J gave up 2 bases; unmatched junction bases: 6. The CDR3 is 15 residues long. CDR1 and CDR2 from the germline V gene are MDHEN and SYDVKM.

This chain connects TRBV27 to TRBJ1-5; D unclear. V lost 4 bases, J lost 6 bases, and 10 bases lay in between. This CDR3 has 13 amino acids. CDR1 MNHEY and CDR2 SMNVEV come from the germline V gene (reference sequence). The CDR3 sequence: CASSSSGPQPQHF. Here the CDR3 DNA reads TGTGCCAGCAGTTCGTCCGGACCTCAGCCCCAGCATTTT.

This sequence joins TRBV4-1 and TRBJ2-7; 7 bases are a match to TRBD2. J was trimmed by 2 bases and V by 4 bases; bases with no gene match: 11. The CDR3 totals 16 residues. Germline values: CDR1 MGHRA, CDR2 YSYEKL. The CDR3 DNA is TGCGCCAGCAGCCCCCAGCGAGGGAGGGTGACCTACGAGCAGTACTTC. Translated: CASSPQRGRVTYEQYF.

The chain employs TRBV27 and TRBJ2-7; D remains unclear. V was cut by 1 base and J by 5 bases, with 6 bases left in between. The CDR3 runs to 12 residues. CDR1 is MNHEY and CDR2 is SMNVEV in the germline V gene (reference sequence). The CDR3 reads CASSLFGHEQYF. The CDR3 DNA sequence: TGTGCCAGCAGTTTATTTGGTCACGAGCAGTACTTC.

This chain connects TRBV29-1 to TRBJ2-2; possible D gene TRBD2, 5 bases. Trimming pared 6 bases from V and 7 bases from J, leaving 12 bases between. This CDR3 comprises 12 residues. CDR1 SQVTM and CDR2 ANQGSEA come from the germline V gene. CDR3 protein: CSVERESGELFF. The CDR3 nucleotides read TGCAGCGTCGAAAGGGAGAGCGGGGAGCTGTTTTTT.

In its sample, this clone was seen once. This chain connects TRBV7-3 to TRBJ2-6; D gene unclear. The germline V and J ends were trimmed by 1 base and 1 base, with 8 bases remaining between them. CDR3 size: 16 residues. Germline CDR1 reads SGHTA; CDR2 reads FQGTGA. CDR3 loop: CASSLSGSSGANVLTF. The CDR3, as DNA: TGTGCCAGCAGCTTAAGTGGAAGTTCTGGGGCCAACGTCCTGACTTTC. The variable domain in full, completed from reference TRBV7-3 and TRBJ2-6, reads GAGVSQTPSNKVTEKGKYVELRCDPISGHTALYWYRQSLGQGPEFLIYFQGTGAADDSGLPNDRFFAVRPEGSVSTLKIQRTERGDSAVYLCASSLSGSSGANVLTFGAGSRLTVL.

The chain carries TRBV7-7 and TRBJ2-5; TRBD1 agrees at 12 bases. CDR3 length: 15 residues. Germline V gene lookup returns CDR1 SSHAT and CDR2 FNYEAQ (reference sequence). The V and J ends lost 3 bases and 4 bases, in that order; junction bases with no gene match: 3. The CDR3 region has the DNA TGTGCCAGCAGCTTCCTGGGACAGGGGGCAGAGACCCAGTACTTC. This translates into CASSFLGQGAETQYF.

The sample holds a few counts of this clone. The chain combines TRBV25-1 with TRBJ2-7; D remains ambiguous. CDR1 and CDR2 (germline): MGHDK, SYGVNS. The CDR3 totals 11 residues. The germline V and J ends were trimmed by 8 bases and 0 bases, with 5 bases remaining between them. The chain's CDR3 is CASSSSYEQYF. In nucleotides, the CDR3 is TGTGCCAGCTCTAGCTCCTACGAGCAGTACTTC.

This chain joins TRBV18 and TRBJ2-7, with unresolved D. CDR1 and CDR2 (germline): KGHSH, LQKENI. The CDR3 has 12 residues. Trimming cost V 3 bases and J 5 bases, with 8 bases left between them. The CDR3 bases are TGTGCCAGCTCACCTACAATCCACGAGCAGTACTTC. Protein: CASSPTIHEQYF.

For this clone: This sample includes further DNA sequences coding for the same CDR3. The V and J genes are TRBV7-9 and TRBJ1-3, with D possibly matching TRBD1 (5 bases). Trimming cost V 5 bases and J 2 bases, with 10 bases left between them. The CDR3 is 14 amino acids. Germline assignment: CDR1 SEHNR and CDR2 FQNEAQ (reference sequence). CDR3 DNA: TGTGCCAGCAGCCTCGGGACTGCTGGAAACACCATATATTTT. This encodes CASSLGTAGNTIYF.

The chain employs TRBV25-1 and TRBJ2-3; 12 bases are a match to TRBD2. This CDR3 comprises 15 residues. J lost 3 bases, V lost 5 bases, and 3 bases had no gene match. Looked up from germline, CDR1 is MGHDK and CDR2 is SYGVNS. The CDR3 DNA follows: TGTGCCAGCAGTTTTGGACTAGCGGGGACAGATACGCAGTATTTT. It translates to CASSFGLAGTDTQYF.